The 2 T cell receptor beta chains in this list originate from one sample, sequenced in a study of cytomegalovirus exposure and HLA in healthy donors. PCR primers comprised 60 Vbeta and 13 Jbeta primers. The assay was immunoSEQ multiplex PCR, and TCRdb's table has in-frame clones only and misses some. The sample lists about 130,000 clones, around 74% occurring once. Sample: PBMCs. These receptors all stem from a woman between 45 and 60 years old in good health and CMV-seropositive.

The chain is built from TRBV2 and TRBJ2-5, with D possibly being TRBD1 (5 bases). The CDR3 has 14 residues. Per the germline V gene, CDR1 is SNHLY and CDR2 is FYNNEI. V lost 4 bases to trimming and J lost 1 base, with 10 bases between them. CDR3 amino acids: CASSARQPQETQYF. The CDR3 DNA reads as TGTGCCAGCAGTGCGCGACAGCCCCAAGAGACCCAGTACTTC.

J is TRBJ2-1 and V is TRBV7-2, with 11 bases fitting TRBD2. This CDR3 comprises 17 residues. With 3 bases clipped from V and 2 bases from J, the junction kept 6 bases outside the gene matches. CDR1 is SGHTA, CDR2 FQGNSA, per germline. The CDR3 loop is CASSFLPLAGAYNEQFF. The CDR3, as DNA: TGTGCCAGCAGCTTCCTGCCACTAGCGGGGGCCTACAATGAGCAGTTCTTC.